These 18 T cell receptor beta chains originate from one sample sequenced in a study of shared clonotypes between healthy human individuals (dated by TCRdb to 2020 to 2022). The method was the immunoSEQ multiplex PCR assay. What TCRdb holds here is the immuneACCESS table cut down to in-frame rearrangements. Part of the clones is not present; checked against another copy, under half of the missing clones reflect an unresolved V gene, and the others are unexplained. The sample includes 2 million or so clones, with about 95% observed a single time. In total, the top ten clones hold more than 0.95% of the sample. For the CD8 naive samples, CD45RO-negative cells were positively selected for CCR7, yielding a CD45RA+CCR7+ population from which TemRA cells were excluded. The sample taken for sequencing was naive CD8+ T cells sorted from blood. Taken with the paper, the label for cell subset or site translates to: CD45RA+CCR7+. These receptor sequences come from a man aged 18-30 years in good health.

The chain joins TRBV27 to TRBJ2-1; 10 bases are shared with TRBD2. CDR1 MNHEY and CDR2 SMNVEV come from the germline V gene (reference sequence). V lost 6 bases, J lost 8 bases, and 4 bases stayed unmatched. This CDR3 contains 13 residues. CDR3 protein: CASRSGGADEQFF. CDR3 DNA sequence: TGTGCCAGCAGGAGCGGGGGGGCCGATGAGCAGTTCTTC.

The chain links TRBV27 to TRBJ2-1, with D possibly matching TRBD2 (5 bases). The CDR3 has 16 residues. The V end was cut by 4 bases, the J end by 7 bases, with 20 bases between. Germline CDR1 MNHEY, CDR2 SMNVEV (reference sequence). In DNA, the CDR3 is TGTGCCAGCAGTTGGGCTGCCGGGGTGGTAGTAAATGAGCAGTTCTTC. It encodes CASSWAAGVVVNEQFF.

This clone was seen just once. V usage is TRBV10-2 and J usage is TRBJ1-1; D possibly corresponds to TRBD1 (5 bases). V was cut by 2 bases and J by 1 base, with 17 bases left in between. This CDR3 comprises 17 residues. Germline CDR1 reads WSHSY; CDR2 reads SAAADI. The CDR3 loop reads CASSERGQRSGNTEAFF. For the CDR3, the DNA is TGCGCCAGCAGTGAGCGGGGCCAACGAAGTGGGAACACTGAAGCTTTCTTT.

The rearrangement uses TRBV11-2 and TRBJ2-1; no clear D. The CDR3 totals 11 residues. Trimming took off 5 bases at V and 7 bases at J, with 6 bases between the two ends. The germline CDR1 and CDR2 sequences are SGHAT and FQNNGV. In DNA, the CDR3 is TGTGCCAGCAGCACCAGAAATGAGCAGTTCTTC. This codes for CASSTRNEQFF. Full variable domain (missing parts from reference TRBV11-2 and TRBJ2-1): EAGVAQSPRYKIIEKRQSVAFWCNPISGHATLYWYQQILGQGPKLLIQFQNNGVVDDSQLPKDRFSAERLKGVDSTLKIQPAKLEDSAVYLCASSTRNEQFFGPGTRLTVL.

The chain recombines TRBV21-1 with TRBJ2-7; TRBD1 is the table's D call, not checked against the DNA. TRBV21-1 is tagged as a pseudogene. This CDR3 spans 15 amino acids. CDR3 region: CASSKEGVQVREQYF. CDR3 sequence (DNA): TGTGCCAGCAGCAAAGAAGGGGTCCAAGTACGCGAGCAGTACTTC.

This chain uses TRBV4-3 with TRBJ2-7; maybe TRBD2 (6 bases). The V end lost 2 bases, the J end lost 2 bases, and 13 bases lay between the germline ends. Germline CDR1 reads LGHNA; CDR2 reads YSLEER. This CDR3 is built from 15 residues. CDR3 in DNA: TGCGCCAGCAGCCAATGGGAGGATCCAACCTACGAGCAGTACTTC. Translation gives CASSQWEDPTYEQYF.

This clone was seen a single time. The genes are TRBV7-9 and TRBJ2-1; no reliable D call. Germline CDR1 SEHNR, CDR2 FQNEAQ (reference sequence). The CDR3 consists of 15 residues. V dropped 4 bases and J dropped 9 bases, with 19 bases sitting between them. CDR3 sequence: CASSSHRALRPEQFF. CDR3 sequence (DNA): TGTGCCAGCAGCTCCCACCGGGCCCTACGTCCTGAGCAGTTCTTC. Full variable domain (outside the CDR3, taken from reference TRBV7-9 and TRBJ2-1): DTGVSQNPRHKITKRGQNVTFRCDPISEHNRLYWYRQTLGQGPEFLTYFQNEAQLEKSRLLSDRFSAERPKGSFSTLEIQRTEQGDSAMYLCASSSHRALRPEQFFGPGTRLTVL.

V usage is TRBV11-2 and J usage is TRBJ2-7; 9 positions agree with TRBD1. V gave up 2 bases and J gave up 5 bases; unmatched junction bases: 10. Germline V gene sequence: CDR1 SGHAT, CDR2 FQNNGV. The length of the CDR3 is 16 residues. The CDR3 DNA reads as TGTGCCAGCAGCTTATGGGAGGGGACAGGGACGGACGAGCAGTACTTC. This gives the protein CASSLWEGTGTDEQYF.

J is TRBJ2-7 and V is TRBV27; D call uncertain. The germline V and J ends were trimmed by 3 bases and 5 bases, with 11 bases remaining between them. Looked up from germline, CDR1 is MNHEY and CDR2 is SMNVEV (reference sequence). The CDR3 totals 13 residues. CDR3 DNA: TGTGCCAGCAGTTTGGGAACGGCGCACGAGCAGTACTTC. Translated: CASSLGTAHEQYF.

The chain is built from TRBV29-1 and TRBJ2-1; 8 bases are a match to TRBD2. The CDR3 has 14 amino acids. Germline CDR1 SQVTM, CDR2 ANQGSEA. V trimming: 6 bases; J trimming: 6 bases; junction bases outside the gene matches: 10. The CDR3 reads CSVLTTSGGNEQFF. CDR3 DNA: TGCAGCGTGCTAACTACTAGCGGTGGCAATGAGCAGTTCTTC.

The chain recombines TRBV2 with TRBJ1-6, with D perhaps TRBD1 (6 bases). The CDR3 extends over 19 amino acids. The V gene's germline CDR1 is SNHLY and CDR2 FYNNEI. V lost 6 bases and J lost 3, with 24 bases in between. CDR3 in amino acids: CASRDTSTGLIDYNSPLHF. The CDR3 coding sequence is TGTGCCAGCAGAGATACCTCGACAGGACTGATCGACTATAATTCACCCCTCCACTTT.

The rearrangement links TRBV6-5 to TRBJ1-5; D ambiguous. The CDR3 consists of 13 residues. V shed 6 bases and J shed 6 bases, with 12 bases lying between them. Germline V gene lookup returns CDR1 MNHEY and CDR2 SVGAGI. CDR3 amino acids: CASSTGSGQPQHF. CDR3 nucleotide sequence: TGTGCCAGCAGCACGGGGAGCGGTCAGCCCCAGCATTTT.

The chain joins TRBV5-5 to TRBJ2-5; D gene ambiguous. Trimming pared 2 bases from V and 4 bases from J, leaving 18 bases between. Germline loops: CDR1 SGHKS, CDR2 YYEKEE (reference sequence). The CDR3 sequence is 16 residues long. CDR3 protein: CASSFLQRYLSETQYF. As DNA, the CDR3 is TGTGCCAGCAGCTTTTTGCAGAGATATCTGTCAGAGACCCAGTACTTC.

J is TRBJ2-7 and V is TRBV5-4; the match to TRBD1 covers 7 bases. The germline V gene encodes CDR1 SGHNT and CDR2 YYREEE (reference sequence). The junction had 6 bases not matched to a gene; V was cut back by 0 bases and J by 3 bases. The CDR3 extends over 15 amino acids. The CDR3 region has the DNA TGTGCCAGCAGCTTGGCGGGACAGAGATTCTACGAGCAGTACTTC. It encodes CASSLAGQRFYEQYF. Based on the CDR3 plus reference TRBV5-4 and TRBJ2-7, the full variable domain is ETGVTQSPTHLIKTRGQQVTLRCSSQSGHNTVSWYQQALGQGPQFIFQYYREEENGRGNFPPRFSGLQFPNYSSELNVNALELDDSALYLCASSLAGQRFYEQYFGPGTRLTVT.

This clone was observed a few times. The gene calls are TRBV4-1 and TRBJ1-2; D is unresolved. Trimming pared 1 base from V and 7 bases from J, leaving 4 bases between. Germline V lookup: CDR1 MGHRA, CDR2 YSYEKL. The CDR3 totals 11 residues. The CDR3 region has the DNA TGCGCCAGCAGCCAAGGACGTGGCTACACCTTC. It codes for CASSQGRGYTF.

This clone was picked up one time. The chain is built from TRBV6-5 and TRBJ1-2, with D hard to call. Germline CDR1 reads MNHEY; CDR2 reads SVGAGI. CDR3 length: 12 amino acids. V lost 5 bases and J 5 bases, leaving 9 bases between the germline ends. Here the CDR3 reads CASSDDSYGYTF. The DNA for the CDR3 is TGTGCCAGCAGTGACGACTCGTATGGCTACACCTTC.

CDR3 nucleotide sequence: TGCAGCAGTAGGGAGCAGTACTTC. Translating it yields CSSREQYF. This chain uses TRBV29-1 with TRBJ2-7; no clear D gene. The CDR3 has 8 residues. Per the germline V gene, CDR1 is SQVTM and CDR2 is ANQGSEA. Trimming cost V 8 bases and J 7 bases, with 6 bases left between them.

The J gene is TRBJ2-7, the V gene TRBV13; D could derive from TRBD1 or TRBD2 (5 bases each). V shed 7 bases and J shed 0 bases, with 13 bases lying between them. Germline loops: CDR1 PRHDT, CDR2 FYEKMQ (reference sequence). The CDR3 covers 14 residues. Here the CDR3 reads CASTFGTSSYEQYF. In nucleotides, the CDR3 is TGTGCCAGCACCTTTGGGACCAGCTCCTACGAGCAGTACTTC.